This is a list of T cell receptor beta chains from one sample in a study of blood T cell repertoires in COVID-19. The protocol was immunoSEQ multiplex PCR, while the TCRdb copy is restricted to in-frame clones and leaves out a portion. The sample lists approximately 160,000 clones, 80% to 90% seen once, with approximately 4% in the top ten. Sequencing was done on a sample of PBMCs or T cells enriched from blood (not recorded which). The receptors were sampled from a woman aged 50 to 60 in a cohort exposed to, infected with or recovered from COVID-19 (not recorded which). The CDR3 runs from the conserved cysteine through the conserved F or W.

V gene: TRBV9
CDR3 protein: CASSVGGFPVTEAFF

V gene: TRBV19
CDR3 protein: CASNQDSVGNTIYF

V gene: TRBV10-3
CDR3 protein: CAISQGDRGRIEAFF

V gene: TRBV19
CDR3 protein: CASKRVLNTDTQYF

V gene: TRBV6-1
CDR3 protein: CASSDELGVTEAFF

V gene: TRBV7-6
CDR3 protein: CASSPSGGAVLSEQFF

V gene: TRBV2
CDR3 protein: CASSARLAGGSEQYF

V gene: TRBV12-3/TRBV12-4
CDR3 protein: CASSFGQGTLNNF

V gene: TRBV21-1
CDR3 protein: CASSKGRVVHEQYF

V gene: TRBV5-5
CDR3 protein: CASSLGTGYVYGYTF

V gene: TRBV19
CDR3 protein: CASSAGGTDTGELFF

V gene: TRBV4-1
CDR3 protein: CASSQEGATVYF

V gene: TRBV2
CDR3 protein: CASRGQGGVPQHF

V gene: TRBV21-1
CDR3 protein: CASSKRTSGLSSYNEQFF

V gene: TRBV29-1
CDR3 protein: CSAPEGHSYGETQYF

V gene: TRBV5-6
CDR3 protein: CASRKGQGKSEAFF

V gene: TRBV2
CDR3 protein: CAKIGQSNYGYTF

V gene: TRBV5-4
CDR3 protein: CASSLRQGPNSPLHF

V gene: TRBV7-2
CDR3 protein: CASSFRQDRGYTF

V gene: TRBV29-1
CDR3 protein: CSLTGAGTQKETQYF

V gene: TRBV5-8
CDR3 protein: CASSWGRTGFYNQPQHF

V gene: TRBV19
CDR3 protein: CASRSGQGWSNTEAFF

V gene: TRBV18
CDR3 protein: CASSPIQSTGGASNTQYF

V gene: TRBV25-1
CDR3 protein: CASSEYAGDGYTF

V gene: TRBV30
CDR3 protein: CAWSQGAGEQYF

V gene: TRBV7-3
CDR3 protein: CASSLGLSGANVLTF

V gene: TRBV2
CDR3 protein: CASIATGVEGYTF

V gene: TRBV6-5
CDR3 protein: CASTGTTDTQYF

V gene: TRBV4-3
CDR3 protein: CASSQTGLEGNEKLFF